A selection of T cell receptor beta chains follows, all from one sample in a study of cytomegalovirus exposure and HLA in healthy donors. TCRdb's copy holds only in-frame clones and misses some; the assay was immunoSEQ multiplex PCR. The repertoire consists of about 110,000 clones, with 60% to 80% occurring once and the leading ten covering 2.5% to 3.5%. Sequenced sample: PBMCs. The receptors here all came from a female donor in good health and CMV-seronegative. CDR3s include the opening cysteine and the closing phenylalanine or tryptophan. The D gene is left open where the match is weak. The listing skips clone size in some rows; elsewhere it reads once, few, many or a size class.

V gene,J gene,CDR3 length,D gene,clone size,CDR3 protein,CDR3 DNA
TRBV7-6,TRBJ2-7,13,NA,NA,CASSLDRPYEQYF,TGTGCCAGCAGCCTAGACAGGCCCTACGAGCAGTACTTC
TRBV11-3,TRBJ2-6,15,NA,NA,CASSSRVSGANVLTF,TGTGCCAGCAGCTCGCGTGTCTCAGGGGCCAACGTCCTGACTTTC
TRBV5-1,TRBJ2-3,15,TRBD2,NA,CASSLGGTSGSSQYF,TGCGCCAGCAGCTTGGGTGGGACTAGCGGGAGCTCGCAGTATTTT
TRBV27,TRBJ1-2,17,TRBD1,NA,CASSPDRGLPLNYGYTF,TGTGCCAGCAGTCCAGACAGGGGGCTCCCTCTTAACTATGGCTACACCTTC
TRBV5-1,TRBJ2-7,13,TRBD1,NA,CASSFRQGYEQYF,TGCGCCAGCAGCTTTCGACAGGGGTACGAGCAGTACTTC
TRBV7-9,TRBJ2-7,14,TRBD2,NA,CASSLTAGSYEQYF,TGTGCCAGCAGCTTAACAGCGGGGTCCTACGAGCAGTACTTC
TRBV9,TRBJ1-5,15,NA,NA,CASSEPRGPDQPQHF,TGTGCCAGCAGCGAACCTCGTGGGCCCGATCAGCCCCAGCATTTT
TRBV19,TRBJ1-3,14,NA,NA,CASSGTSSGNTIYF,TGTGCCTCCTCCGGGACTTCCTCTGGAAACACCATATATTTT
TRBV27,TRBJ2-4,15,NA,few,CASSKTGGHRTFQYF,TGTGCCAGCAGCAAGACGGGGGGCCACCGCACCTTTCAGTACTTC
TRBV5-1,TRBJ2-7,14,TRBD1,NA,CASSRTGGSYEQYF,TGCGCCAGCAGCCGGACAGGGGGCTCCTACGAGCAGTACTTC
TRBV7-9,TRBJ2-3,14,NA,few,CASSPHLRADTQYF,TGTGCCAGCAGCCCTCACCTTCGCGCAGATACGCAGTATTTT
TRBV12-5,TRBJ2-5,15,TRBD1,NA,CASGLPQGARETQYF,TGTGCTAGTGGTTTGCCTCAGGGGGCGAGGGAGACCCAGTACTTC
TRBV11-2,TRBJ2-2,13,NA,NA,CASYTAGGGELFF,TGTGCCAGCTACACAGCAGGCGGGGGGGAGCTGTTTTTT
TRBV10-3,TRBJ2-2,15,NA,NA,CATIPSRLGAGELFF,TGTGCCACGATCCCCTCGAGACTAGGGGCCGGGGAGCTGTTTTTT
TRBV27,TRBJ2-2,13,NA,NA,CASSEGGTGELFF,TGTGCCAGCAGCGAGGGAGGAACCGGGGAGCTGTTTTTT
TRBV5-1,TRBJ2-1,15,TRBD2,NA,CASSQEGLAHNEQFF,TGCGCCAGCAGCCAGGAGGGACTAGCGCACAATGAGCAGTTCTTC
TRBV7-2,TRBJ2-7,18,TRBD2,NA,CASSLDPPGLAGSYEQYF,TGTGCCAGCAGCTTAGACCCTCCGGGACTAGCGGGTTCCTACGAGCAGTACTTC
TRBV4-1,TRBJ2-7,14,TRBD1,once,CASSQRDSLYEQYF,TGCGCCAGCAGCCAACGGGACAGCCTCTACGAGCAGTACTTC
TRBV5-4,TRBJ2-2,17,TRBD2,NA,CASSPGLAGLNTGELFF,TGTGCCAGCAGCCCGGGACTAGCGGGCCTGAACACCGGGGAGCTGTTTTTT
TRBV5-5,TRBJ2-1,15,TRBD2,NA,CASTRRLAGDNEQFF,TGTGCCAGCACCCGGCGGCTAGCGGGAGACAATGAGCAGTTCTTC
TRBV5-4,TRBJ1-3,15,NA,once,CASSLGSGSGNTIYF,TGTGCCAGCAGCTTGGGGTCAGGGTCTGGAAACACCATATATTTT
TRBV7-3,TRBJ2-1,16,TRBD2,NA,CASSRRTSGRVDEQFF,TGTGCCAGCAGCCGCAGGACTAGCGGGAGGGTCGATGAGCAGTTCTTC
TRBV5-5,TRBJ2-7,15,NA,few,CASSFRGQHPYEQYF,TGTGCCAGCAGCTTTAGGGGCCAACATCCGTACGAGCAGTACTTC
TRBV7-2,TRBJ2-7,14,TRBD2,few,CASSLAGTNYEQYF,TGTGCCAGCAGCTTAGCCGGGACTAACTACGAGCAGTACTTC
TRBV9,TRBJ2-1,15,TRBD2,NA,CASSVASGSFDEQFF,TGTGCCAGCAGCGTGGCTAGCGGGAGTTTCGATGAGCAGTTCTTC
TRBV7-2,TRBJ1-2,15,NA,once,CASSLVGGAQAGYTF,TGTGCCAGCAGCTTGGTGGGAGGGGCCCAAGCAGGCTACACCTTC
TRBV2,TRBJ1-2,15,TRBD1,NA,CASKEGQGALYGYTF,TGTGCCAGCAAGGAGGGACAGGGGGCCCTCTATGGCTACACCTTC
TRBV6-5,TRBJ2-7,14,TRBD2,NA,CASRTGTSGIRQYF,TGTGCCAGCAGAACCGGGACTAGCGGGATCCGACAGTACTTC
TRBV4-3,TRBJ2-2,16,NA,NA,CASSQDRGADTGELFF,TGCGCCAGCAGCCAAGATCGGGGGGCTGACACCGGGGAGCTGTTTTTT
TRBV6-5,TRBJ1-2,15,NA,NA,CASSYSKDSIYGYTF,TGTGCCAGCAGTTACTCGAAGGACAGCATCTATGGCTACACCTTC
TRBV6-1,TRBJ1-5,17,TRBD1,NA,CASSDGDRGFGNQPQHF,TGTGCCAGCAGTGACGGAGACAGGGGTTTCGGCAATCAGCCCCAGCATTTT
TRBV11-3,TRBJ1-1,11,TRBD1,NA,CASSLGQGAFF,TGTGCCAGCAGCTTGGGACAGGGGGCTTTCTTT
TRBV5-1,TRBJ2-3,15,TRBD2,NA,CASSLAGGRTDTQYF,TGCGCCAGCAGCTTGGCCGGCGGGAGGACGGATACGCAGTATTTT
TRBV5-1,TRBJ2-7,14,TRBD2,NA,CASSPSGRAYEQYF,TGCGCCAGCAGCCCTAGCGGGAGGGCCTACGAGCAGTACTTC
TRBV7-9,TRBJ1-1,12,NA,NA,CASSGREAEAFF,TGTGCCAGCAGCGGCAGGGAGGCTGAAGCTTTCTTT
TRBV19,TRBJ2-7,17,TRBD1,NA,CASSISVGQGVWYEQYF,TGTGCCAGTAGTATCTCCGTGGGACAGGGGGTATGGTACGAGCAGTACTTC
TRBV6-1,TRBJ1-5,15,TRBD1,once,CASSTRQGARQPQHF,TGTGCCAGCAGTACCAGACAGGGGGCAAGGCAGCCCCAGCATTTT
TRBV5-1,TRBJ2-3,13,NA,NA,CASTSLSTDTQYF,TGCGCCAGCACCTCACTTAGCACAGATACGCAGTATTTT